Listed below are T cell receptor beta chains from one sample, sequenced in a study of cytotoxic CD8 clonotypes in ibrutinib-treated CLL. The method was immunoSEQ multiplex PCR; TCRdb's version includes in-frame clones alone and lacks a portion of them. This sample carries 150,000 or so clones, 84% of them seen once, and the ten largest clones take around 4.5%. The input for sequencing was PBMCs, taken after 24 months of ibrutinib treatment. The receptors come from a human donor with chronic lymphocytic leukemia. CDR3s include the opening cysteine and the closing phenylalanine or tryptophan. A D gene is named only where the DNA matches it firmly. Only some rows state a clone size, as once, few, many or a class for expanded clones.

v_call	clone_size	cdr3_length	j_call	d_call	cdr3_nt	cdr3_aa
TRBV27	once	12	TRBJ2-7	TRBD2	TGTGCCAGCGGACTAGCGGTTTACGAGCAGTACTTC	CASGLAVYEQYF
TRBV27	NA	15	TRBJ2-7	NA	TGTGCCAGCAGCCCAATGGGATCCGACTTCTACGAGCAGTACTTC	CASSPMGSDFYEQYF
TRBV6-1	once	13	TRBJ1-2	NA	TGTGCCAGCAGGGACCCCCCTGAGTCTGGCTACACCTTC	CASRDPPESGYTF
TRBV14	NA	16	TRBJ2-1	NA	TGTGCCAGCAGCCAAGGATGGAAGAATCACTACAATGAGCAGTTCTTC	CASSQGWKNHYNEQFF
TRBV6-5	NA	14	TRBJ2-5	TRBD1	TGTGCCAGCAGCCCTGACAGGGGTCGAGAGACCCAGTACTTC	CASSPDRGRETQYF
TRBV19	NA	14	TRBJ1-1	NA	TGTGCCAGTGTCACGGGACCCGCAGGTACTGAAGCTTTCTTT	CASVTGPAGTEAFF
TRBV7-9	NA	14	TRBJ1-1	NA	TGTGCCAGCAGCACGCCCCCGGGGAACACTGAAGCTTTCTTT	CASSTPPGNTEAFF
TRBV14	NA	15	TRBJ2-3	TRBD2	TGTGCCAGCAGCCAACTAGCGGGTCTCACAGATACGCAGTATTTT	CASSQLAGLTDTQYF
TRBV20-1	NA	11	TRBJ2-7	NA	TGCAGTATAGGTAGAGGCTACGAGCAGTACTTC	CSIGRGYEQYF
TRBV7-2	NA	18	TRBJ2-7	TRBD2	TGTGCCAGCAGCTTCGCTTCTAGCGGGATGGGCCCCTTATACGAGCAGTACTTC	CASSFASSGMGPLYEQYF
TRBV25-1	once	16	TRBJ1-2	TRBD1	TGTGCCAGCAGTGGTGACAGGGGCTACTCTATGGATGGCTACACCTTC	CASSGDRGYSMDGYTF
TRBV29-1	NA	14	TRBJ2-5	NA	TGCAGCGTTGCCCCGGGGGCGCAGGGAGAGACCCAGTACTTC	CSVAPGAQGETQYF
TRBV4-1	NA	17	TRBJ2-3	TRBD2	TGCGCCAGCAGCCAAGTATCTAGCGGGAGGGTAGCAGATACGCAGTATTTT	CASSQVSSGRVADTQYF
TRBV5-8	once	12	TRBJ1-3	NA	TGTGCCAGCAGCTTGGTCTCGAACACCATATATTTT	CASSLVSNTIYF
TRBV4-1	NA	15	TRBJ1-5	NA	TGCGCCAGCAGCCAAGACCCTAAGGGCGATCAGCCCCAGCATTTT	CASSQDPKGDQPQHF
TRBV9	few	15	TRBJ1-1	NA	TGTGCCAGCAGCGTAGTTAGCAGGTTGAACACTGAAGCTTTCTTT	CASSVVSRLNTEAFF
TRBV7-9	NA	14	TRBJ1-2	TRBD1	TGTGCCAGCAGCCTCCGACAGGGCTTGGATGGCTACACCTTC	CASSLRQGLDGYTF
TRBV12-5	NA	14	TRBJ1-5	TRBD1	TGTGCTAGTGGCGGGACAGTTAGCAATCAGCCCCAGCATTTT	CASGGTVSNQPQHF
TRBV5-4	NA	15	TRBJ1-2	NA	TGTGCCAGCAGCCAAGAAGTAAGTCAGAGCTATGGCTACACCTTC	CASSQEVSQSYGYTF
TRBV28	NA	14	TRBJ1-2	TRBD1	TGTGCCAGCAGACAAACAGGGGTAGAGGGTGGCTACACCTTC	CASRQTGVEGGYTF
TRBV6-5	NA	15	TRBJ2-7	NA	TGTGCCAGCAGTTACTCAGGGTCAGTTCCCTACGAGCAGTACTTC	CASSYSGSVPYEQYF
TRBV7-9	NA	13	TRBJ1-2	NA	TGTGCCAGCAAGCAGGGTGGGACGTATGGCTACACCTTC	CASKQGGTYGYTF
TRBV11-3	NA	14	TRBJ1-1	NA	TGTGCCAGCAGCTTAGATGGGAGGAACACTGAAGCTTTCTTT	CASSLDGRNTEAFF
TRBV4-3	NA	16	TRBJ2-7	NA	TGCGCCAGCAGCCAAGAAGCTGGGGGCGAGTCCTACGAGCAGTACTTC	CASSQEAGGESYEQYF
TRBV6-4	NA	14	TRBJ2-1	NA	TGTGCCAGCAGTCTGCTTAGTTGGGGCAATGAGCAGTTCTTC	CASSLLSWGNEQFF
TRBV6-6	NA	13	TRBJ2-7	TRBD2	TGTGCCAGCAGTCCGGGACTAGCGGTCGAGCAGTACTTC	CASSPGLAVEQYF
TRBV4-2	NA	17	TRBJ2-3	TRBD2	TGTGCCAGCAGCCGAGAGCTAGCGGGAGGGGGCACAGATACGCAGTATTTT	CASSRELAGGGTDTQYF
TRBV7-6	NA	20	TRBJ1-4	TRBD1	TGTGCCAGCAGCTTAATTTTTAGGGGACAGGTCGATGCAACTAATGAAAAACTGTTTTTT	CASSLIFRGQVDATNEKLFF
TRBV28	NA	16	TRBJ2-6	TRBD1	TGTGCCAGCGGGGGACAGATTCCCTCTGGGGCCAACGTCCTGACTTTC	CASGGQIPSGANVLTF
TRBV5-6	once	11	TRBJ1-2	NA	TGTGCCAGCAGCTTGAAGAGCGGCTACACCTTC	CASSLKSGYTF
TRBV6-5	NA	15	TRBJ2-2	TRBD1	TGTGCCAGCAGAACCGGGACAGGGGGCGGCGGGGAGCTGTTTTTT	CASRTGTGGGGELFF
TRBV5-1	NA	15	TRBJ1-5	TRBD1	TGCGCCAGCAGCTTAGGGGACAGACCCAATCAGCCCCAGCATTTT	CASSLGDRPNQPQHF
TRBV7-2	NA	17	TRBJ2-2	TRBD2	TGTGCCAGCAGGACACAACTAGCGGGAGGTGGAGCCGGGGAGCTGTTTTTT	CASRTQLAGGGAGELFF
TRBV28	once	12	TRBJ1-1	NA	TGTGCCAGCCACAAACAGGATAAAGCAGCTTTCTTT	CASHKQDKAAFF
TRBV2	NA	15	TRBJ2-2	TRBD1	TGTGCCACCAGACCGGGACAGACGAACACCGGGGAGCTGTTTTTT	CATRPGQTNTGELFF
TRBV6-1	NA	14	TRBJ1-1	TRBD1	TGTGCCAGCATCCTCAGGGGGGTCAGGCCTGAAGCTTTCTTT	CASILRGVRPEAFF
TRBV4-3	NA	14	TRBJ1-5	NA	TGCGCCAGCAGCCAAGAACTCGCAAGCCAGCCCCAGCATTTT	CASSQELASQPQHF
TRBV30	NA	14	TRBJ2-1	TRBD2	TGTGCCTGGAGGGGGACTAGCGGGCCCAATGAGCAGTTCTTC	CAWRGTSGPNEQFF
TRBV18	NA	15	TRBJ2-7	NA	TGTGCCAGCTCACACCGGGACCGAGGGGACTACGAGCAGTACTTC	CASSHRDRGDYEQYF
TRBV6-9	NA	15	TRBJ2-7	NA	TGTGCCAGCACCAAAGTCCGGGACGGATACTACGAGCAGTACTTC	CASTKVRDGYYEQYF
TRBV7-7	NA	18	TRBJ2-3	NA	TGTGCTAGCAGCTTAAGGCCCCCGGACTCCATAAGCACAGATACGCAGTATTTT	CASSLRPPDSISTDTQYF
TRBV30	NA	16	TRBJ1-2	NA	TGTGCCTGGAGTGTACGCTTGGGAGCGGGAACGTATGGCTACACCTTC	CAWSVRLGAGTYGYTF
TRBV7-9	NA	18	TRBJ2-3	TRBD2	TGTGCCAGCAGCCCCCCAATCCGGCTAGCGGGGAGCACAGATACGCAGTATTTT	CASSPPIRLAGSTDTQYF
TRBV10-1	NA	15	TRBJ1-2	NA	TGCGCCGGCGGTGACAATTCCAGAGCTAACTATGGCTACACCTTC	CAGGDNSRANYGYTF
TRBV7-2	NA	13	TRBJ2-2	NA	TGTGCCAGCAGTTTCGACACAACCGGGGAGCTGTTTTTT	CASSFDTTGELFF
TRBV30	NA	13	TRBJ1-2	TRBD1	TGTGCCTGGAGTCCACAGGGGCCCTATGGCTACACCTTC	CAWSPQGPYGYTF
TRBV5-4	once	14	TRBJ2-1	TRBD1	TGTGCCAGCAGCGCGACGACAGGGTACAATGAGCAGTTCTTC	CASSATTGYNEQFF
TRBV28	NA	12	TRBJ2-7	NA	TGTGCCAGCAGTTCCTACACCTACGAGCAGTACTTC	CASSSYTYEQYF
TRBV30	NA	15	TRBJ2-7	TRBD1	TGTGCCTGGAGTGTAGGGGGCGGCCGTTCCTACGAGCAGTACTTC	CAWSVGGGRSYEQYF
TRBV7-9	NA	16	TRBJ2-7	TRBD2	TGTGCCAGCAGCCCCCGGACTAGCGGGAGGGCCTCTGGGCAGTACTTC	CASSPRTSGRASGQYF
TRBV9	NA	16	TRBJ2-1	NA	TGTGCCAGCAGCATAGGGGGGGACTTCTCCTACAATGAGCAGTTCTTC	CASSIGGDFSYNEQFF
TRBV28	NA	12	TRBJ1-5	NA	TGTGCCAGCAGGAAGAGCAATCAGCCCCAGCATTTT	CASRKSNQPQHF
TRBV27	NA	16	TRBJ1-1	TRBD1	TGTGCCAGCAGCCAAGTACACAGGGGGCTATGGACTGAAGCTTTCTTT	CASSQVHRGLWTEAFF
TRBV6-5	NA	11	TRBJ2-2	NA	TGTGCCAGCGGCTCTGACTTGGAGCTGTTTTTT	CASGSDLELFF
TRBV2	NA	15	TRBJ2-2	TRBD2	TGTGCCAGCAGAGTCCTAGCGGGAGTCTCCGGGGAGCTGTTTTTT	CASRVLAGVSGELFF